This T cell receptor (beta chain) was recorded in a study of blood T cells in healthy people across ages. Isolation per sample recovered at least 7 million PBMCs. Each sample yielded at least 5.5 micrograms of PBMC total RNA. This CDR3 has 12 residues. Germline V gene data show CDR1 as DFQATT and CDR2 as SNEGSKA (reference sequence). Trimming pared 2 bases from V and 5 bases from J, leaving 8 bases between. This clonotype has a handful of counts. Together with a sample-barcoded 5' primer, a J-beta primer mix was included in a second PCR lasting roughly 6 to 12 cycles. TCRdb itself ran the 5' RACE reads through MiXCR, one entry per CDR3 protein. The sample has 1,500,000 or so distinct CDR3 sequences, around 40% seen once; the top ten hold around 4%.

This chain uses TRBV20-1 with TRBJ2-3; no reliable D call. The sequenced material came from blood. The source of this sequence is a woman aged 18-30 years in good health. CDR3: CSARRSGDTQYF. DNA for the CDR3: TGCAGTGCTAGAAGATCGGGAGATACGCAGTATTTT.